These 3 T cell receptor beta chains were sequenced from one sample in a study of T-cell memory formation after mild COVID-19. TCRdb re-derived calls from the 5' RACE reads in MiXCR, one entry per CDR3 protein. The sample holds 250,000 to 350,000 distinct CDR3 sequences, roughly 15% seen once. What was sequenced was PBMCs or a T cell subset sorted from them (not recorded which). These receptor sequences come from a man aged 18 to 30 who had mild COVID-19 (a few samples of this study predate the infection). Cell type and time point are not known.

This clonotype was seen a handful of times. The chain links TRBV6-5 to TRBJ1-1; D perhaps matches TRBD1 (6 bases). V was pared by 4 bases and J by 5 bases, with 17 bases between. The germline CDR1 and CDR2 sequences are MNHEY and SVGAGI. The CDR3 covers 15 residues. The CDR3 bases are TGTGCCAGCAGTTTGGCAGGGGCAAGTAAGACTGAAGCTTTCTTT. Protein sequence: CASSLAGASKTEAFF.

This clonotype has at least ten counts. The V and J genes are TRBV4-1 and TRBJ2-3, with TRBD1 matching 8 bases. With 0 bases clipped from V and 3 bases from J, the junction kept 2 bases outside the gene matches. Germline V gives CDR1 MGHRA, CDR2 YSYEKL. CDR3 size: 15 residues. CDR3 in amino acids: CASSQEGQATDTQYF. CDR3 bases: TGCGCCAGCAGCCAAGAGGGACAGGCTACAGATACGCAGTATTTT.

This clonotype has a handful of counts. V gene TRBV11-2 combines with J gene TRBJ2-2; D gene uncertain. CDR3 length: 17 amino acids. Trimming removed 5 bases at V and 1 base at J, with 17 bases between. CDR1 and CDR2 (germline): SGHAT, FQNNGV. The CDR3 loop reads CASSPTLVGWNTGELFF. CDR3 coding DNA: TGTGCCAGCAGCCCCACCTTGGTCGGGTGGAACACCGGGGAGCTGTTTTTT.